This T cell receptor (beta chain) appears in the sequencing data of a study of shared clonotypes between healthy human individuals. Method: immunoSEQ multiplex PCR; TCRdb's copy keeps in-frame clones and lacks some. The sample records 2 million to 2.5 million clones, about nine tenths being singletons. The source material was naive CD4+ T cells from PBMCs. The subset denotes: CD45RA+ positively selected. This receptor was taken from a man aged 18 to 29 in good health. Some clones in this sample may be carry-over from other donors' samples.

The CDR3 loop is CASSFPDNQPQHF. For the CDR3, the DNA is TGTGCCAGCAGCTTCCCCGACAATCAGCCCCAGCATTTT. This rearrangement joins TRBV6-6 to TRBJ1-5; D is uncertain. This CDR3 is built from 13 residues. Germline CDR1 is MNHNY and CDR2 is SVGAGI (reference sequence). The V end lost 6 bases, the J end lost 3 bases, and 9 bases lay between the germline ends.